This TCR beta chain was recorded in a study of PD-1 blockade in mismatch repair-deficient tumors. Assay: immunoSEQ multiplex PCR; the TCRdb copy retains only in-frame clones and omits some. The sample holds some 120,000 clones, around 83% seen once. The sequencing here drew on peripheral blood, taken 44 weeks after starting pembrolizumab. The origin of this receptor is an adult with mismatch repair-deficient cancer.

The CDR3 nucleotides read TGTGCCAGCAGCCCTAGACTTCGAGCCGGGGAGCTGTTTTTT. Its protein product is CASSPRLRAGELFF. The chain has TRBV7-9 and TRBJ2-2, with D uncertain. The CDR3 sequence is 14 residues long. Trimming cost V 5 bases and J 6 bases, with 13 bases left between them. Germline values: CDR1 SEHNR, CDR2 FQNEAQ (reference sequence).